The clone carrying this T cell receptor beta chain has just a few counts. The antigen remains undetermined. TCRdb's copy holds only in-frame clones and misses some; the assay was immunoSEQ multiplex PCR. The sample yields some 92,000 clones, about 74% seen once. The data originate from a study of cytotoxic CD8 clonotypes in ibrutinib-treated CLL. Study outcomes and limitations: Patients showed higher baseline clonality than age-matched healthy donors, and it tracked circulating CD8+ T-cell counts.

Trimming cost V 0 bases and J 5 bases; bases outside gene matches: 5. Per germline, CDR1 SGHTS and CDR2 YDEGEE. The CDR3 is made up of 15 amino acids. The sequence came from a human donor with chronic lymphocytic leukemia. This chain uses TRBV5-8 with TRBJ2-1; 7 bases agree with TRBD2. Here the sequenced sample was PBMCs, taken after 24 months of ibrutinib treatment. CDR3 bases: TGTGCCAGCAGCTTGGGGTCCGGGAGGAACAATGAGCAGTTCTTC. Its translation is CASSLGSGRNNEQFF.